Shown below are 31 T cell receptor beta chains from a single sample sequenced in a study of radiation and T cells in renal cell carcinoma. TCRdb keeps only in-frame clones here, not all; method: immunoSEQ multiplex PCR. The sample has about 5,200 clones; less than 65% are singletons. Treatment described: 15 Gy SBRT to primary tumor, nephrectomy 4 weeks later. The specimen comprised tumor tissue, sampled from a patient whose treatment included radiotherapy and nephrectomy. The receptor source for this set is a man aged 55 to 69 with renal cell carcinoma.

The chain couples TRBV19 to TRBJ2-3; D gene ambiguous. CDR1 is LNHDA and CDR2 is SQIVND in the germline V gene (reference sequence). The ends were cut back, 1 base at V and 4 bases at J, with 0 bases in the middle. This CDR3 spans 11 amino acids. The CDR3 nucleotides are TGTGCCAGTAGTATAGCAGATACGCAGTATTTT. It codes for CASSIADTQYF.

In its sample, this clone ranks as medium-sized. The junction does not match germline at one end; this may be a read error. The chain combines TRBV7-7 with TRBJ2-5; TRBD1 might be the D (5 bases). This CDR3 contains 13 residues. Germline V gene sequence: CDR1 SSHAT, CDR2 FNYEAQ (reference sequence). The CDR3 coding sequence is TGTGCTAGCAGCTTAGTGCAGGGAGAGACCCAGTACTTC. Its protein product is CASSLVQGETQYF.

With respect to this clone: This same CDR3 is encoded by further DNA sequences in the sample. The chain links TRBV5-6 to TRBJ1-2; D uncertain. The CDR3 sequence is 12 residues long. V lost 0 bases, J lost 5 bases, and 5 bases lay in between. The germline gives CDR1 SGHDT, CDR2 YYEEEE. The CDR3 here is CASSLETYGYTF. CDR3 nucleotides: TGTGCCAGCAGCTTGGAGACGTATGGCTACACCTTC.

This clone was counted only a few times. The CDR3 here is CASSARTGGMEQYF. For the CDR3, the DNA is TGTGCCAGCAGTGCCAGGACAGGCGGGATGGAGCAGTACTTC. This chain connects TRBV28 to TRBJ2-7; D might be TRBD1 (7 bases). The CDR3 covers 14 residues. The germline CDR1 and CDR2 sequences are MDHEN and SYDVKM. With 5 bases removed from V and 7 bases from J, the gap between germline ends came to 18 bases.

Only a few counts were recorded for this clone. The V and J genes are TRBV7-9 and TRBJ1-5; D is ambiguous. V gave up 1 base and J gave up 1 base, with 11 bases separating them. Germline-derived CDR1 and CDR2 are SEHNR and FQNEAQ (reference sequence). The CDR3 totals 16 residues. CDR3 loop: CASSLGTGGSNQPQHF. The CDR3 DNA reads TGTGCCAGCAGCTTAGGGACCGGAGGGAGCAATCAGCCCCAGCATTTT.

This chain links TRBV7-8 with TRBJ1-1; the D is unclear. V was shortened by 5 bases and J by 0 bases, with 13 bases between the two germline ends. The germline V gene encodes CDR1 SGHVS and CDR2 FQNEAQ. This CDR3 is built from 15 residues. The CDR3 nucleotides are TGTGCCAGCAGCGCCCCAATGGGTTTGAACACTGAAGCTTTCTTT. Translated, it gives CASSAPMGLNTEAFF.

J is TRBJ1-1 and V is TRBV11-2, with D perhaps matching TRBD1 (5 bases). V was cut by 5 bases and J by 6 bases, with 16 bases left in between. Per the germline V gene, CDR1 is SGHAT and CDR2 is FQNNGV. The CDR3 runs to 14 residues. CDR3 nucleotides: TGTGCCAGCAGCCAAGAATGGGGGTACCCTGAAGCTTTCTTT. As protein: CASSQEWGYPEAFF.

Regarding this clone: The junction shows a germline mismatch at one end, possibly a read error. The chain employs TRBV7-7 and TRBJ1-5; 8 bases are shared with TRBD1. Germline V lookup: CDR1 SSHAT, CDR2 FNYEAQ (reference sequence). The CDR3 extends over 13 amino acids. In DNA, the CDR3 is TGTGCTAGCAGCTTGGACAGGGCCCAGCCCCAGCATTTT. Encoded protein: CASSLDRAQPQHF.

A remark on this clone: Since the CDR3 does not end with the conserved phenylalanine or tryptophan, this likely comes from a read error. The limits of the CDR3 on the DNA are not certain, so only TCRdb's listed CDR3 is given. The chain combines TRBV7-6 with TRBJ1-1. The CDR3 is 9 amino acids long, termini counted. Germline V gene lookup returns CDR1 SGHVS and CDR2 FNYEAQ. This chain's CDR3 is CASSLYPSR.

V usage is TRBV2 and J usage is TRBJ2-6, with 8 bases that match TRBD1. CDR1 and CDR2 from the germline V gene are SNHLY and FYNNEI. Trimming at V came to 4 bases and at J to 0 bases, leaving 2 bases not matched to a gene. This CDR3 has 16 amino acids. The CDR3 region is CASSGDRGSGANVLTF. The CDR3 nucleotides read TGTGCCAGCAGTGGTGACAGGGGCTCTGGGGCCAACGTCCTGACTTTC.

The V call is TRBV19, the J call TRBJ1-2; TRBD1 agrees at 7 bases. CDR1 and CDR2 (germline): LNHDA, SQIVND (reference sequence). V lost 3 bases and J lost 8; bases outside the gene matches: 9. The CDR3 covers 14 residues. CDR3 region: CASSILDRENGYTF. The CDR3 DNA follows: TGTGCCAGTAGTATCCTCGACAGGGAGAACGGCTACACCTTC.

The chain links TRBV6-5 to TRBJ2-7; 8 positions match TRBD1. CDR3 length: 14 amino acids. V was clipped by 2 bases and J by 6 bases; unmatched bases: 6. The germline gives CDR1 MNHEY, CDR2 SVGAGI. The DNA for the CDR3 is TGTGCCAGCAGTTACGGACAGGGTGGCGGCGAGCAGTACTTC. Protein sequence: CASSYGQGGGEQYF.

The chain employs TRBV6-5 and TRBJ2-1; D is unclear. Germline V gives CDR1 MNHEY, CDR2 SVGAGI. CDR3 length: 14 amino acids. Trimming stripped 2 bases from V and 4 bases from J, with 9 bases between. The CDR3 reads CASSYKQKYNEQFF. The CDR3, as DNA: TGTGCCAGCAGTTACAAACAGAAATACAATGAGCAGTTCTTC.

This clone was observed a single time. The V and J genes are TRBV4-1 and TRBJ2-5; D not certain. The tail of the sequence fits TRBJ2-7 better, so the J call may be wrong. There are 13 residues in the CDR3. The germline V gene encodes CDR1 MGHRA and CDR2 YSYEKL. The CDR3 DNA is TGCGCCAGCAGCCAACGGGCTACCTACGAGCAGTACTTC. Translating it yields CASSQRATYEQYF.

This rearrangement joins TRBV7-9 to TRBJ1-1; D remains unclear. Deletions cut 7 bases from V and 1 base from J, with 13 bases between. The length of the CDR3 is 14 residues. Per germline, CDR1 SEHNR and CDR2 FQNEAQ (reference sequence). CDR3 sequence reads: CASTRGGRNTEAFF. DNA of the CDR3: TGTGCCAGCACCCGCGGCGGGCGGAACACTGAAGCTTTCTTT.

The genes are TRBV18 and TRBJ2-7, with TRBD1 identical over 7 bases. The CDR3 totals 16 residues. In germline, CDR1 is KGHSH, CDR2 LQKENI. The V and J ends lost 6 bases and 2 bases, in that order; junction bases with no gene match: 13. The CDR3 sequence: CASSRQGSGAPYEQYF. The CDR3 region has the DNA TGTGCCAGCTCGAGACAGGGATCCGGAGCTCCCTACGAGCAGTACTTC.

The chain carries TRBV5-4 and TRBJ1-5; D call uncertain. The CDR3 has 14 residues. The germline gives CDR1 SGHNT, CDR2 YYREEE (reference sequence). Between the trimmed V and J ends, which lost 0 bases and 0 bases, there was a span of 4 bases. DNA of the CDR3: TGTGCCAGCAGCTTGGATCTTAGCAATCAGCCCCAGCATTTT. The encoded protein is CASSLDLSNQPQHF.

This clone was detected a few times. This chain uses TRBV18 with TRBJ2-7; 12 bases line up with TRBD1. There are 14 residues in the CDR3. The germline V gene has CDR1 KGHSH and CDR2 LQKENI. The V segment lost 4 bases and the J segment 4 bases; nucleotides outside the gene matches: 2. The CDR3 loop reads CASSLGQGAYEQYF. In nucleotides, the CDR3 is TGTGCCAGCTCACTGGGACAGGGGGCTTACGAGCAGTACTTC.

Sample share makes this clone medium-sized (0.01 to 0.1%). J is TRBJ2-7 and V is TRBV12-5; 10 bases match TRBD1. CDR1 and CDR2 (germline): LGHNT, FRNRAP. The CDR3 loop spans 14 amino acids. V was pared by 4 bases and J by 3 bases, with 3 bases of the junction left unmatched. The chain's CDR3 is CASGSGTGVYEQYF. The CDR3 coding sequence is TGTGCTAGTGGTTCCGGGACAGGGGTCTACGAGCAGTACTTC.

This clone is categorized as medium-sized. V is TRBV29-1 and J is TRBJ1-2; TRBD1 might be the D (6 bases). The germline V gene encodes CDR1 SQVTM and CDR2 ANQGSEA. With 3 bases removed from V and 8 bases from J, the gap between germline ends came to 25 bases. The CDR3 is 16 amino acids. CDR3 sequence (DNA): TGCAGCGTTGAGGCATTGGTGGGACACCTACTCCGCGGCTACACCTTC. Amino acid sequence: CSVEALVGHLLRGYTF. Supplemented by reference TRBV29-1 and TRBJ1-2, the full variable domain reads SAVISQKPSRDICQRGTSLTIQCQVDSQVTMMFWYRQQPGQSLTLIATANQGSEATYESGFVIDKFPISRPNLTFSTLTVSNMSPEDSSIYLCSVEALVGHLLRGYTFGSGTRLTVV.

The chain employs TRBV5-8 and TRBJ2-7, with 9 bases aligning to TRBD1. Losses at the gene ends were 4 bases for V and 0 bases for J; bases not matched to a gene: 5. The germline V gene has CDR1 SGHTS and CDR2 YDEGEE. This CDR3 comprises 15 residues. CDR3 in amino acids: CASSAQGAFSYEQYF. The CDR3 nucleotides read TGTGCCAGCAGCGCACAGGGGGCCTTCTCCTACGAGCAGTACTTC.

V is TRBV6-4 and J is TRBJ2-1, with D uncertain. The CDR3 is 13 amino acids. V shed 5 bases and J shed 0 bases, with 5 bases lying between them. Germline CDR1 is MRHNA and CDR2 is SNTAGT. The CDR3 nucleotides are TGTGCCAGCAGTTCAAGCTCCTACAATGAGCAGTTCTTC. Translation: CASSSSSYNEQFF.

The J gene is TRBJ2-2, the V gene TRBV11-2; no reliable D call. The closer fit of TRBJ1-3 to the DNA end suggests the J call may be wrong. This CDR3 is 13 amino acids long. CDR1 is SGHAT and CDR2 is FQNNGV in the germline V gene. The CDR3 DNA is TGTGCCAGCAGCTTAACAACTGGAAACACCATATATTTT. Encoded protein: CASSLTTGNTIYF.

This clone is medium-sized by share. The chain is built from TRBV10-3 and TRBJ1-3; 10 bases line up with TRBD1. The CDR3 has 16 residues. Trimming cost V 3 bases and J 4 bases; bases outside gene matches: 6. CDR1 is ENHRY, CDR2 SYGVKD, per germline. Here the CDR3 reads CAISEPGQGLGNTIYF. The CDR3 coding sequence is TGTGCCATCAGTGAACCGGGACAGGGGTTGGGAAACACCATATATTTT.

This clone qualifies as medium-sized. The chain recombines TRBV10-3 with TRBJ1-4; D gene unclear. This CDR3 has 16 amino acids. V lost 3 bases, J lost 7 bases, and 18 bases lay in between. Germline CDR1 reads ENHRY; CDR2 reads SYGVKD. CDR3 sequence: CAISDVSQVEGEKLFF. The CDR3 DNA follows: TGTGCCATCAGTGACGTCTCGCAGGTTGAGGGTGAAAAACTGTTTTTT.

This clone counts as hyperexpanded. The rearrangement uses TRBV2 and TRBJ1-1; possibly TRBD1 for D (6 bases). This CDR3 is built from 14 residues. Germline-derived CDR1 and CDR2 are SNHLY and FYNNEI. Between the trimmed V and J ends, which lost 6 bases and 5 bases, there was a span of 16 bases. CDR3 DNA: TGTGCCAGCAGAAATACATACGACAGGACTGAAGCTTTCTTT. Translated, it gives CASRNTYDRTEAFF.

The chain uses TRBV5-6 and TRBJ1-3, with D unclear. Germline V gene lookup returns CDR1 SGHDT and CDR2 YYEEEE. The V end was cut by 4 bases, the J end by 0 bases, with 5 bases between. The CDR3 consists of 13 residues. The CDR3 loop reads CASSHSSGNTIYF. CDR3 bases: TGTGCCAGCAGCCACAGCTCTGGAAACACCATATATTTT.

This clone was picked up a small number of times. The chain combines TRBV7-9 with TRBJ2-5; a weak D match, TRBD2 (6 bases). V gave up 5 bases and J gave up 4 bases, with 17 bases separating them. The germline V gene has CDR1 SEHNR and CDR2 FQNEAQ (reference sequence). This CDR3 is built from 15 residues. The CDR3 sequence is CASSPGGVWGETQYF. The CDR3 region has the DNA TGTGCCAGCAGCCCCGGGGGTGTGTGGGGAGAGACCCAGTACTTC.

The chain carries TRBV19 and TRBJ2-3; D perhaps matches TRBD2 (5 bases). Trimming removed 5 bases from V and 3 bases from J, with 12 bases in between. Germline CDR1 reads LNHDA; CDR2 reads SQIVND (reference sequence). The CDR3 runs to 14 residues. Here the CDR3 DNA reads TGTGCCAGTAGTGCGGGTTTCCAGACAGATACGCAGTATTTT. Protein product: CASSAGFQTDTQYF. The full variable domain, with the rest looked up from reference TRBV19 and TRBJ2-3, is DGGITQSPKYLFRKEGQNVTLSCEQNLNHDAMYWYRQDPGQGLRLIYYSQIVNDFQKGDIAEGYSVSREKKESFPLTVTSAQKNPTAFYLCASSAGFQTDTQYFGPGTRLTVL.

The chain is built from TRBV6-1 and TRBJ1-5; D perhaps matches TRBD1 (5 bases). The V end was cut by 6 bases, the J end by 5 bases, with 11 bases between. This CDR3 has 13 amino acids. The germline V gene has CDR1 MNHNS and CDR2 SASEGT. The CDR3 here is CASRFGGDQPQHF. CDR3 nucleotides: TGTGCCAGCAGGTTCGGGGGGGATCAGCCCCAGCATTTT.

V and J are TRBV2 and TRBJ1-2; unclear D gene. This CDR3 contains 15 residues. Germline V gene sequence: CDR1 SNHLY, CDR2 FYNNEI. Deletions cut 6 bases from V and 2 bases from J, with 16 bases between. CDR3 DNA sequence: TGTGCCAGCAGCTTAGTTTTTAGAGGGAACTATGGCTACACCTTC. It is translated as CASSLVFRGNYGYTF. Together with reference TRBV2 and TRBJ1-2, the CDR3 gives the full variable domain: EPEVTQTPSHQVTQMGQEVILRCVPISNHLYFYWYRQILGQKVEFLVSFYNNEISEKSEIFDDQFSVERPDGSNFTLKIRSTKLEDSAMYFCASSLVFRGNYGYTFGSGTRLTVV.